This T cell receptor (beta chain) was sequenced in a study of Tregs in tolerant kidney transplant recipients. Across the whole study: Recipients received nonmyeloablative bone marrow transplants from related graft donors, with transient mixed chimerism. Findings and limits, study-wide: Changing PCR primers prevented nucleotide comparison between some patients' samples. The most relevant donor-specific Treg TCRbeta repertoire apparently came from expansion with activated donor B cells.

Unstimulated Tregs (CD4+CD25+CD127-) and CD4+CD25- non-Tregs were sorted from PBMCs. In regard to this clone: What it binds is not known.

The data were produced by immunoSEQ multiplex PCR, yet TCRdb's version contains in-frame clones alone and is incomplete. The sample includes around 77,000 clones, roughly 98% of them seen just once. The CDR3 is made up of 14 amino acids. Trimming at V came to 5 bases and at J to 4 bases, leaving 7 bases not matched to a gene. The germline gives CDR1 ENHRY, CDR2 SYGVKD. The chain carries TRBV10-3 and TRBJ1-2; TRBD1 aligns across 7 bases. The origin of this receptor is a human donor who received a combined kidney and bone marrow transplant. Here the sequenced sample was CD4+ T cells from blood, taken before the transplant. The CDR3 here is CAISNQGEGYGYTF. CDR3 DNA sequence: TGTGCCATCAGTAACCAGGGGGAAGGCTATGGCTACACCTTC.